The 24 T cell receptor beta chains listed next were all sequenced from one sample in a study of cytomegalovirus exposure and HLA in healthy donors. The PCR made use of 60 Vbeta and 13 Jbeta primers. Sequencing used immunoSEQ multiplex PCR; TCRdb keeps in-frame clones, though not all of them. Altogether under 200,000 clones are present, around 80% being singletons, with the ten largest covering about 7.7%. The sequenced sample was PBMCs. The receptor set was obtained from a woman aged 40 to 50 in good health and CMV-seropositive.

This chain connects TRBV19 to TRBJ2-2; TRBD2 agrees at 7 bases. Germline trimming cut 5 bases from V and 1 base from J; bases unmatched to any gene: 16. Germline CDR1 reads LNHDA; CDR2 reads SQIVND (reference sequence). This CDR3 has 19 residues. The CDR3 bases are TGTGCCAGTAGTCCACCAGGTCGGGGAGGGCCCTGGAACACCGGGGAGCTGTTTTTT. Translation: CASSPPGRGGPWNTGELFF.

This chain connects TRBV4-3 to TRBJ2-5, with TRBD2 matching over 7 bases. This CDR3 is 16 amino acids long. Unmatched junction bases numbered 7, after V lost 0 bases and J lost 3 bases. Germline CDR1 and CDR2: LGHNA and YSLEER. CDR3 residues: CASSQDWLAEKETQYF. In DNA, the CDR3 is TGCGCCAGCAGCCAAGATTGGCTAGCGGAAAAAGAGACCCAGTACTTC.

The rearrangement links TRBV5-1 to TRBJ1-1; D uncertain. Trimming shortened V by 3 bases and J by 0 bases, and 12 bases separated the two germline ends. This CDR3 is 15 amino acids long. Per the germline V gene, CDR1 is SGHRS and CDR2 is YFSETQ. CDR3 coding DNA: TGCGCCAGCAGCTCTGAACCAACAGTGAACACTGAAGCTTTCTTT. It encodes CASSSEPTVNTEAFF.

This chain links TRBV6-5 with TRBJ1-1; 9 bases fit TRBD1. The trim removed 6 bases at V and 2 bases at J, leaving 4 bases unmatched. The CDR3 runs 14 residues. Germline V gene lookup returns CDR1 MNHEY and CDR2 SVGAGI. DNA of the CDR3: TGTGCCAGCAGACAAACAGGGGGCAACACTGAAGCTTTCTTT. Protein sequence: CASRQTGGNTEAFF.

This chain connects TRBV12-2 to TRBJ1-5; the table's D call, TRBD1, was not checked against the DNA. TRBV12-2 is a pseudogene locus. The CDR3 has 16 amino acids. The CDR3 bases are TGTGCAAGTCGCTCCCAGGCTGGCAGGGGGCATCAGCCCCAGCATTTT. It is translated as CASRSQAGRGHQPQHF.

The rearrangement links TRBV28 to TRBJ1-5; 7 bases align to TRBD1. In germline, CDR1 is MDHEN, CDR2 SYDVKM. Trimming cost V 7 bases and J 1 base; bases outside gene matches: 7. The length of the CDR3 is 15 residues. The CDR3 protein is CASNPDRASNQPQHF. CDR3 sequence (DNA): TGTGCCAGCAACCCAGACAGGGCGAGCAATCAGCCCCAGCATTTT. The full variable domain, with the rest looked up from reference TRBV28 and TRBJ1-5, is DVKVTQSSRYLVKRTGEKVFLECVQDMDHENMFWYRQDPGLGLRLIYFSYDVKMKEKGDIPEGYSVSREKKERFSLILESASTNQTSMYLCASNPDRASNQPQHFGDGTRLSIL.

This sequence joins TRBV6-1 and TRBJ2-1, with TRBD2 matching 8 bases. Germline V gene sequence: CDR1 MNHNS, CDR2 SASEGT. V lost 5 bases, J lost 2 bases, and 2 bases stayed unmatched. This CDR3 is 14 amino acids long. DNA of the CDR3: TGTGCCAGCAGTATAGCGGGAACCTACAATGAGCAGTTCTTC. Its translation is CASSIAGTYNEQFF.

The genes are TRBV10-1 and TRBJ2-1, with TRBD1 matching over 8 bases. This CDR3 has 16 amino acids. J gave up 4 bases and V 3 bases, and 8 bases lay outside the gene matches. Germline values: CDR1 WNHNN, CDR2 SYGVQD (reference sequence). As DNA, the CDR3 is TGCGCCAGCAGTGAAAGGGACAGGCTCTTTTACAATGAGCAGTTCTTC. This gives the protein CASSERDRLFYNEQFF.

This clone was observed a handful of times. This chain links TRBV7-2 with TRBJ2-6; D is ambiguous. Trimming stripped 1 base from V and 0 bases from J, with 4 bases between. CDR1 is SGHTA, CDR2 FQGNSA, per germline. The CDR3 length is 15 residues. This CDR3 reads CASSLDSSGANVLTF. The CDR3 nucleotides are TGTGCCAGCAGCTTAGACAGCTCTGGGGCCAACGTCCTGACTTTC. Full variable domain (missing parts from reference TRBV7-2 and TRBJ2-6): GAGVSQSPSNKVTEKGKDVELRCDPISGHTALYWYRQSLGQGLEFLIYFQGNSAPDKSGLPSDRFSAERTGGSVSTLTIQRTQQEDSAVYLCASSLDSSGANVLTFGAGSRLTVL.

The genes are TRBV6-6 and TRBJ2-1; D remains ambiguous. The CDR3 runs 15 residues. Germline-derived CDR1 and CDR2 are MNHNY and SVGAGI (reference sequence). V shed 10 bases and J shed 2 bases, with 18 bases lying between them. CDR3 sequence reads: CATKTGAWAYNEQFF. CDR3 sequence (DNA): TGTGCCACTAAAACCGGAGCGTGGGCCTACAATGAGCAGTTCTTC.

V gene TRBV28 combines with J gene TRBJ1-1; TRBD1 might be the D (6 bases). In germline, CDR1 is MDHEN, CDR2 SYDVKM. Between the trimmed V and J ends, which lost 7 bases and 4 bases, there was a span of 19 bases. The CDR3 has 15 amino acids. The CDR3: CASIFKGGPRTEAFF. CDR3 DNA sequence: TGTGCCAGCATATTTAAGGGGGGGCCACGCACTGAAGCTTTCTTT.

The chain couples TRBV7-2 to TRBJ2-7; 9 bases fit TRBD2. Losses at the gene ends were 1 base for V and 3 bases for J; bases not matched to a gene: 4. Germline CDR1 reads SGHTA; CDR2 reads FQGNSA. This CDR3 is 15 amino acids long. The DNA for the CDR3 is TGTGCCAGCAGCTTAGATGCTAGCGGGAACTACGAGCAGTACTTC. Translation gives CASSLDASGNYEQYF.

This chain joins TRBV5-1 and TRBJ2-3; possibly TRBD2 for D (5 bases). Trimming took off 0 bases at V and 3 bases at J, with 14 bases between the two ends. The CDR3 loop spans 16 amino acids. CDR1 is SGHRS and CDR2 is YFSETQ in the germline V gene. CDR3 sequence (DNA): TGCGCCAGCAGCTTGGTGCCCGGGGTGCGGACAGATACGCAGTATTTT. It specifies CASSLVPGVRTDTQYF.

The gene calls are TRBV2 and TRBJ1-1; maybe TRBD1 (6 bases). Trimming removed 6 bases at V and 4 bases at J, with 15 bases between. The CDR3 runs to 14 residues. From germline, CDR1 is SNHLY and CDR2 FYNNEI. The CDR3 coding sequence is TGTGCCAGCAGCCTCCAGGGGCAGGGCACTGAAGCTTTCTTT. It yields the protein CASSLQGQGTEAFF.

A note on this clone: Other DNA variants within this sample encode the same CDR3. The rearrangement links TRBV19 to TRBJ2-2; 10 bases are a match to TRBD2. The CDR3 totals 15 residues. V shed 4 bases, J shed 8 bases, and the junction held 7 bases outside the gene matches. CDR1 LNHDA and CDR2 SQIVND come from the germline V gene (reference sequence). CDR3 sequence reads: CASSKREGQAGELFF. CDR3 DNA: TGTGCCAGTAGTAAGCGGGAGGGCCAGGCGGGGGAGCTGTTTTTT.

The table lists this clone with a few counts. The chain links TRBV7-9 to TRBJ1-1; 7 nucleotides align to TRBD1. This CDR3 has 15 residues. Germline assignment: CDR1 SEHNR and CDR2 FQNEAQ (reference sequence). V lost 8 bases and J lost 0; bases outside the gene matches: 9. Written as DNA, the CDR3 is TGTGCCAGCTCCACCCGGGACAGCTTGAACACTGAAGCTTTCTTT. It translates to CASSTRDSLNTEAFF.

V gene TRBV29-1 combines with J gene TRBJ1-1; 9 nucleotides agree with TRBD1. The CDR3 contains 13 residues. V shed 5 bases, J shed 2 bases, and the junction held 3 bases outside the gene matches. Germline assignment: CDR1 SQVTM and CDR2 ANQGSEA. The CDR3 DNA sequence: TGCAGCGTTAGGGGACAGGGAAACACTGAAGCTTTCTTT. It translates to CSVRGQGNTEAFF.

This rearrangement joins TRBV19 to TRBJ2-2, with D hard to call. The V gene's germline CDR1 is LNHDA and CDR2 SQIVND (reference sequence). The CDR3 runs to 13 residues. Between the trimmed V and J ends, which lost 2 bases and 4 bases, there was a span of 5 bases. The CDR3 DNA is TGTGCCAGTAGTATACCGGGCACCGGGGAGCTGTTTTTT. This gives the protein CASSIPGTGELFF.

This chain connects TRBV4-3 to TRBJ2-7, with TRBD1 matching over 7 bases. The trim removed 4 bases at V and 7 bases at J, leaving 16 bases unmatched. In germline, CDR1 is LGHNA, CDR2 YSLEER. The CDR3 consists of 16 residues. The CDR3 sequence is CASSLQETGLDREQYF. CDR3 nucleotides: TGCGCCAGCAGCCTTCAGGAGACAGGGTTGGATCGGGAGCAGTACTTC.

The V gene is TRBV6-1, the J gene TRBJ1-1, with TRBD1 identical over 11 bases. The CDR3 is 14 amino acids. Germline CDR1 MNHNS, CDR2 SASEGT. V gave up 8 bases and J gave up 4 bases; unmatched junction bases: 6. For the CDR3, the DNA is TGTGCCAGCGTCCCGGGACAGGGGGGCACTGAAGCTTTCTTT. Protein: CASVPGQGGTEAFF.

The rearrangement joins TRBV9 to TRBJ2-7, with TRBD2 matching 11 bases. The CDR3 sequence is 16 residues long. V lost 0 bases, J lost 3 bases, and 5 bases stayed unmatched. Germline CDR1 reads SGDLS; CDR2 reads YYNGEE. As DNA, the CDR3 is TGTGCCAGCAGCGTAGGACTAGCGGGGACCAACTACGAGCAGTACTTC. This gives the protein CASSVGLAGTNYEQYF.

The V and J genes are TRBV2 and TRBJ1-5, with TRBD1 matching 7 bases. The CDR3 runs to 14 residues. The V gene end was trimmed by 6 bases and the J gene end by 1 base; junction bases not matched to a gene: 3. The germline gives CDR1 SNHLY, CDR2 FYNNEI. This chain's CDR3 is CASRGDRSNQPQHF. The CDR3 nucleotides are TGTGCCAGCAGGGGGGACAGAAGCAATCAGCCCCAGCATTTT.

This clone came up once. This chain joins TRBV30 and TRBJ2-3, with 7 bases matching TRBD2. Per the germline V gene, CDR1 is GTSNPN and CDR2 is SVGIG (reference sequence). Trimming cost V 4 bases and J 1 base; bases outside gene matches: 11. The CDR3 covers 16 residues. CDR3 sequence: CAWTPGGGWGTDTQYF. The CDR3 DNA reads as TGTGCCTGGACCCCGGGGGGAGGGTGGGGCACAGATACGCAGTATTTT.

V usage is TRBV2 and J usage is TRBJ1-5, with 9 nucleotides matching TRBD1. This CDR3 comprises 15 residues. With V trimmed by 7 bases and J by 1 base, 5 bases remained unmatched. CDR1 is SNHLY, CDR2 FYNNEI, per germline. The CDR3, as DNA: TGTGCCAGCAAGGGACAGGGAGTAAGCAATCAGCCCCAGCATTTT. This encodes CASKGQGVSNQPQHF.